This entry lists 8 T cell receptor beta chains sequenced from one sample in a study of cytomegalovirus exposure and HLA in healthy donors. PCR amplification relied on 60 Vbeta primers (plus 13 Jbeta primers). Data came from immunoSEQ multiplex PCR; TCRdb stores just in-frame clones and leaves some out. Of 100,000 or so clones listed, about 73% are singletons. Sequences were obtained from PBMCs. These receptors came from a woman between 40 and 50 years old in good health and CMV-seropositive.

The CDR3 here is CASSRGTSGDTGELFF. CDR3 DNA sequence: TGCGCCAGCAGTCGAGGGACTAGCGGAGACACCGGGGAGCTGTTTTTT. The chain uses TRBV5-1 and TRBJ2-2; 11 bases are shared with TRBD2. Per germline, CDR1 SGHRS and CDR2 YFSETQ. V shed 5 bases, J shed 3 bases, and the junction held 6 bases outside the gene matches. The CDR3 extends over 16 amino acids.

The chain employs TRBV5-1 and TRBJ2-7; tentative D call: TRBD1 (5 bases). The germline V gene encodes CDR1 SGHRS and CDR2 YFSETQ. Trimming shortened V by 6 bases and J by 5 bases, and 12 bases separated the two germline ends. CDR3 length: 12 residues. CDR3 region: CASNLQGNEQYF. The CDR3 bases are TGCGCCAGCAATCTCCAGGGCAACGAGCAGTACTTC. The entire variable domain, with the rest obtained from reference TRBV5-1 and TRBJ2-7, is as follows: KAGVTQTPRYLIKTRGQQVTLSCSPISGHRSVSWYQQTPGQGLQFLFEYFSETQRNKGNFPGRFSGRQFSNSRSEMNVSTLELGDSALYLCASNLQGNEQYFGPGTRLTVT.

This clone was observed a single time. The chain links TRBV19 to TRBJ1-1, with a weak D call TRBD1 (5 bases). CDR3 length: 17 residues. Germline loops: CDR1 LNHDA, CDR2 SQIVND (reference sequence). Trimming left V 0 bases short and J 5 bases short, with 19 bases between. The DNA for the CDR3 is TGTGCCAGTAGTATAGATGGGGTCCCAGGGCTGGGGACTGAAGCTTTCTTT. Its translation is CASSIDGVPGLGTEAFF. The whole variable domain, filled in from reference TRBV19 and TRBJ1-1, reads DGGITQSPKYLFRKEGQNVTLSCEQNLNHDAMYWYRQDPGQGLRLIYYSQIVNDFQKGDIAEGYSVSREKKESFPLTVTSAQKNPTAFYLCASSIDGVPGLGTEAFFGQGTRLTVV.

The CDR3 DNA reads as TGCGCCAGCAGCTTGGTAGGGGGCTACGAGCAGTACTTC. It is translated as CASSLVGGYEQYF. The chain has TRBV5-1 and TRBJ2-7; D may be TRBD1 (6 bases). The V gene's germline CDR1 is SGHRS and CDR2 YFSETQ. Trimming took off 0 bases at V and 3 bases at J, with 7 bases between the two ends. The CDR3 is 13 amino acids.

The rearrangement links TRBV4-3 to TRBJ2-7, with D maybe TRBD1 (6 bases). The germline V and J ends were trimmed by 3 bases and 5 bases, with 17 bases remaining between them. The CDR3 is made up of 15 amino acids. Germline CDR1 reads LGHNA; CDR2 reads YSLEER. For the CDR3, the DNA is TGCGCCAGCAGCCAGCGGTTTGGGGGCCTCGACGAGCAGTACTTC. Its protein product is CASSQRFGGLDEQYF.

V gene TRBV11-2 combines with J gene TRBJ2-7; 8 nucleotides match TRBD2. Germline V lookup: CDR1 SGHAT, CDR2 FQNNGV. V gave up 1 base and J gave up 6 bases; unmatched junction bases: 11. The CDR3 loop spans 16 amino acids. CDR3 sequence (DNA): TGTGCCAGCAGCTTAGCTGCGGGACTAGGCCCCCGCGAGCAGTACTTC. Translating it yields CASSLAAGLGPREQYF.

The V gene is TRBV7-6, the J gene TRBJ2-7; possible D gene TRBD2, 5 bases. V was clipped by 0 bases and J by 2 bases, with 11 bases between them. This CDR3 comprises 15 residues. Germline assignment: CDR1 SGHVS and CDR2 FNYEAQ. The CDR3 sequence: CASSLAAGLAYEQYF. In DNA form, the CDR3 reads TGTGCCAGCAGCTTAGCGGCGGGCCTCGCCTACGAGCAGTACTTC.

Here the CDR3 DNA reads TGCGCCAGCAGCTTGGTCGGGACAGCCTACGAGCAGTACTTC. It specifies CASSLVGTAYEQYF. The rearrangement links TRBV5-1 to TRBJ2-7; 7 bases fit TRBD1. The CDR3 extends over 14 amino acids. J was trimmed by 2 bases and V by 0 bases; bases with no gene match: 2. The V gene's germline CDR1 is SGHRS and CDR2 YFSETQ.